This TCR beta chain was observed in a study of blood T cells in healthy people across ages. Study observations and caveats: Estimates based on one million T cells were treated as lower bounds.

A minimum of 7 million PBMCs was isolated per sample. Details on this clonotype: The antigen is undetermined.

With a J-beta primer mix and a sample-barcoded 5' primer, a second PCR ran roughly 7 to 11 cycles. Sequencing yielded, for each sample, at least 3 million paired-end reads carrying CDR3. TCRdb analysed the 5' RACE reads with MiXCR anew, one entry per CDR3 protein. The sample carries 1.5 million to 2 million distinct CDR3 sequences, 28% recorded once. V was trimmed by 1 base and J by 8 bases, leaving 16 bases between them. Germline V gives CDR1 LGHNA, CDR2 YNFKEQ. This CDR3 region has 15 residues. Material: blood. V usage is TRBV4-2 and J usage is TRBJ2-3, with D perhaps matching TRBD2 (6 bases). This TCR was recovered from a woman in her thirties in good health. The CDR3 DNA is TGTGCCAGCAGCCAAGGACTAACCAACGGGGGTACGCAGTATTTT. Its translation: CASSQGLTNGGTQYF.